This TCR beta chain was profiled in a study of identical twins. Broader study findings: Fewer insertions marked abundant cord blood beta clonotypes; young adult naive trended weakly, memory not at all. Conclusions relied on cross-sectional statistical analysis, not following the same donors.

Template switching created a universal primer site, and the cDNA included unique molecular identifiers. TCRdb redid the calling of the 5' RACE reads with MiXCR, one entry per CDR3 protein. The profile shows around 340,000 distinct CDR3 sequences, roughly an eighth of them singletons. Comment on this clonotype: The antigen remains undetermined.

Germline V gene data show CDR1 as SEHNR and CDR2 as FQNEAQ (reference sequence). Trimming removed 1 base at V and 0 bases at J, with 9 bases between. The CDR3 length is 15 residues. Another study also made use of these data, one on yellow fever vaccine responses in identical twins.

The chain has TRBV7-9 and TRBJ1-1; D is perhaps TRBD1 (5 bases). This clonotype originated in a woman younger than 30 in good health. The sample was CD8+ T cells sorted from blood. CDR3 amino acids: CASSLDQGLNTEAFF. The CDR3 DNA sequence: TGTGCCAGCAGCTTAGACCAGGGCTTGAACACTGAAGCTTTCTTT.